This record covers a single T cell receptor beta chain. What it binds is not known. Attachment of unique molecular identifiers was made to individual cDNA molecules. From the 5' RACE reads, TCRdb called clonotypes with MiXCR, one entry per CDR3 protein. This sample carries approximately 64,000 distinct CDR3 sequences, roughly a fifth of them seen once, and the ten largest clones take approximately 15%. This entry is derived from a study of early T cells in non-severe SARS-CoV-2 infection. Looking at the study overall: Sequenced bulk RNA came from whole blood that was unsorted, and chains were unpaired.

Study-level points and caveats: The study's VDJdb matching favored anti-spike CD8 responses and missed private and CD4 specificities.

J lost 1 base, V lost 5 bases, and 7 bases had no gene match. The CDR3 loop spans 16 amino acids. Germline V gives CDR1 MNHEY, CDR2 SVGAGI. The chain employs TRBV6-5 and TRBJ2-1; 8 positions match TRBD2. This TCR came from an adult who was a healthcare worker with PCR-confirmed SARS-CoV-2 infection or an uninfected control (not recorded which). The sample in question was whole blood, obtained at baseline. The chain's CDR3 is CASSRGGWGSYNEQFF. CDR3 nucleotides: TGTGCCAGCAGTCGCGGGGGGTGGGGATCCTACAATGAGCAGTTCTTC.